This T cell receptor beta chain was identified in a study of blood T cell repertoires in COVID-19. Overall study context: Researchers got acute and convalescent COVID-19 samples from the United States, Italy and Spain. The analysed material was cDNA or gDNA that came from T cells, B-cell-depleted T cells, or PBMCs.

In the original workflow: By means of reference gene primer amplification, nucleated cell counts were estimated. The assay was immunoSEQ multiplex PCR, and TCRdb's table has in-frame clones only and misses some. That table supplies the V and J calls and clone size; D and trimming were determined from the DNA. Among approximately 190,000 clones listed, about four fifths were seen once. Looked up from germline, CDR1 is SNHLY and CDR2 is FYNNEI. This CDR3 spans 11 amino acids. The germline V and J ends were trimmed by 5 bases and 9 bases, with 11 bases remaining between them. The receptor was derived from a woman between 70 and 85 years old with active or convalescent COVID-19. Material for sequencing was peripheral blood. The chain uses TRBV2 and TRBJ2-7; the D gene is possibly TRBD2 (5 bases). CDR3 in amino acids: CASSRRVRQYF. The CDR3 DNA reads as TGTGCCAGCAGTAGGCGGGTGAGGCAGTACTTC.